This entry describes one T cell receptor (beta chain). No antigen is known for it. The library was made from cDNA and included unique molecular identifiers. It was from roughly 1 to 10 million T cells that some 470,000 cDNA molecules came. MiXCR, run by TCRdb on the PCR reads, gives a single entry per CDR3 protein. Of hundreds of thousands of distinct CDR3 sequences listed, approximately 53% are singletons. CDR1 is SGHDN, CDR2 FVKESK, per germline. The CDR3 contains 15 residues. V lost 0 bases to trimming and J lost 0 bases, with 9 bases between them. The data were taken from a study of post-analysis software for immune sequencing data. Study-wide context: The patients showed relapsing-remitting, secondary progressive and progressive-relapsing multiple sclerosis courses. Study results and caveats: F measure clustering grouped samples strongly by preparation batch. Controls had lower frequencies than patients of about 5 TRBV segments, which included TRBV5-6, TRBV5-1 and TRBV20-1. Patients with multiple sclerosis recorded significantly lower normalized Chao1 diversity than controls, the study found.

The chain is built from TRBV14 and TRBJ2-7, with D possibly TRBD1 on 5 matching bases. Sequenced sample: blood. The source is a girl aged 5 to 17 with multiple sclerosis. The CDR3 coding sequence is TGTGCCAGCAGCCAAGAGTACAGGAGCTCCTACGAGCAGTACTTC. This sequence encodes CASSQEYRSSYEQYF.